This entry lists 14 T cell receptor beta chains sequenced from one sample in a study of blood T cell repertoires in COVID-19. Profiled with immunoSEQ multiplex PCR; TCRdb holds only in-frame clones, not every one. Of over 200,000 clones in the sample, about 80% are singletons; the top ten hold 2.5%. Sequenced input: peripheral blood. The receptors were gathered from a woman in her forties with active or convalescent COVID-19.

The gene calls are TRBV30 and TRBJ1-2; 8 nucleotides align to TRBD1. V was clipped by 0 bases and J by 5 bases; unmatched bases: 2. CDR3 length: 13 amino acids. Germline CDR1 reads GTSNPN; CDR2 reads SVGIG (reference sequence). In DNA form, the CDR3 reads TGTGCCTGGAGTGTAGGACAGGGATATGGCTACACCTTC. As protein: CAWSVGQGYGYTF.

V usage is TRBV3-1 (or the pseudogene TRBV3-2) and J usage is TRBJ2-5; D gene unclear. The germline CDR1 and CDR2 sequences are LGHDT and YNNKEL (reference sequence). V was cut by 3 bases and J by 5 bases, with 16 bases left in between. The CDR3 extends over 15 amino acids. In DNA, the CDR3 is TGTGCCAGCAGCCATCCCTGGGCTGCCTCGGAGACCCAGTACTTC. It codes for CASSHPWAASETQYF.

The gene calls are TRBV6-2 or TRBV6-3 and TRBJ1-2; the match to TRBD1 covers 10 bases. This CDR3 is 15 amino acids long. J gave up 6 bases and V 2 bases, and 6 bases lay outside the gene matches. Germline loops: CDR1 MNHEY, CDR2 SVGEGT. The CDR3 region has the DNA TGTGCCAGCAGTTACCTCCGGGACAGGGGCGATGGCTACACCTTC. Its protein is CASSYLRDRGDGYTF.

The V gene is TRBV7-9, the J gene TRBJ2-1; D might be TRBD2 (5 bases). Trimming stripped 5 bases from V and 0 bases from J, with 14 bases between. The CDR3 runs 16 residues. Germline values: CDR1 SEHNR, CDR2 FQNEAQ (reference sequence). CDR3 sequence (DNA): TGTGCCAGCAGCCCCCCGGAGGAGAGCTCCTACAATGAGCAGTTCTTC. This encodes CASSPPEESSYNEQFF.

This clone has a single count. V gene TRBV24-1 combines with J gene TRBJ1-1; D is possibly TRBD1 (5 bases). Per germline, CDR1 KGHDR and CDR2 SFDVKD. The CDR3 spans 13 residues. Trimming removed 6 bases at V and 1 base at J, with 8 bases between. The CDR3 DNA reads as TGTGCCACCAGTAAAGACAGGAACACTGAAGCTTTCTTT. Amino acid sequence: CATSKDRNTEAFF.

CDR3 residues: CASSSGLADPYNEQFF. In DNA form, the CDR3 reads TGTGCCAGCAGCTCTGGACTAGCCGATCCCTACAATGAGCAGTTCTTC. The J gene is TRBJ2-1, the V gene TRBV7-9, with 8 bases identical to TRBD2. Per germline, CDR1 SEHNR and CDR2 FQNEAQ (reference sequence). V was pared by 4 bases and J by 2 bases, with 7 bases of the junction left unmatched. The CDR3 has 16 amino acids.

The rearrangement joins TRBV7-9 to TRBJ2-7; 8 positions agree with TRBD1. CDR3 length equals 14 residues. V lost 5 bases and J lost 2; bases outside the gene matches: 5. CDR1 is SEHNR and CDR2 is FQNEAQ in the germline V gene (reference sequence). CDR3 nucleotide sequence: TGTGCCAGCAGCAACCGGGACAGGACCTACGAGCAGTACTTC. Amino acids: CASSNRDRTYEQYF.

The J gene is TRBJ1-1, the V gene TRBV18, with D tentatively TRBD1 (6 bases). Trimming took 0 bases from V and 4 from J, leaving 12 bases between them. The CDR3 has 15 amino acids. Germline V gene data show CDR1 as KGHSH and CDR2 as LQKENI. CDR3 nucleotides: TGTGCCAGCTCACCACCACAGGGTCGAATCACTGAAGCTTTCTTT. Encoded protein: CASSPPQGRITEAFF. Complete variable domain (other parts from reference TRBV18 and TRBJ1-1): NAGVMQNPRHLVRRRGQEARLRCSPMKGHSHVYWYRQLPEEGLKFMVYLQKENIIDESGMPKERFSAEFPKEGPSILRIQQVVRGDSAAYFCASSPPQGRITEAFFGQGTRLTVV.

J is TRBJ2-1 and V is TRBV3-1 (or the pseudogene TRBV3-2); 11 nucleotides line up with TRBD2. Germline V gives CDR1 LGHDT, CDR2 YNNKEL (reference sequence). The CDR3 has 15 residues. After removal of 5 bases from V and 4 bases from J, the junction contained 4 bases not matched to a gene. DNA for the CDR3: TGTGCCAGCAGCTTTAGCGGGGGGGCTTACAATGAGCAGTTCTTC. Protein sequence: CASSFSGGAYNEQFF.

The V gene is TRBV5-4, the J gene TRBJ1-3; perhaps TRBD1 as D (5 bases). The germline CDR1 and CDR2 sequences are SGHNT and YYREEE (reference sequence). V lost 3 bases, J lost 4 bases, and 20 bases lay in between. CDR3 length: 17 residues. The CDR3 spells CASSWGGLARPGNTIYF. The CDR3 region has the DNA TGTGCCAGCAGCTGGGGGGGGTTGGCCAGGCCGGGAAACACCATATATTTT. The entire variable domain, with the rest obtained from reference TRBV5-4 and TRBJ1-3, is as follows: ETGVTQSPTHLIKTRGQQVTLRCSSQSGHNTVSWYQQALGQGPQFIFQYYREEENGRGNFPPRFSGLQFPNYSSELNVNALELDDSALYLCASSWGGLARPGNTIYFGEGSWLTVV.

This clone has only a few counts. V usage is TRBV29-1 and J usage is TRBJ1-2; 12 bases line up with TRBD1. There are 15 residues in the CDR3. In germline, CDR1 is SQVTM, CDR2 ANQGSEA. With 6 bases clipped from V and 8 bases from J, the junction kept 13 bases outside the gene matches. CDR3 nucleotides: TGCAGCGTGGGGACAGGGGGCGCCTCGGCTTACGGCTACACCTTC. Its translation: CSVGTGGASAYGYTF. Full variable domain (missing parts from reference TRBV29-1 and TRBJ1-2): SAVISQKPSRDICQRGTSLTIQCQVDSQVTMMFWYRQQPGQSLTLIATANQGSEATYESGFVIDKFPISRPNLTFSTLTVSNMSPEDSSIYLCSVGTGGASAYGYTFGSGTRLTVV.

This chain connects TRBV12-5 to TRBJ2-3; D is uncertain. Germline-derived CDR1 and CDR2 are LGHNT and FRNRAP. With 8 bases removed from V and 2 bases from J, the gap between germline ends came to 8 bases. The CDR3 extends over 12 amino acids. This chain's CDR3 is CASTRDTDTQYF. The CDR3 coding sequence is TGTGCTAGTACTCGTGACACAGATACGCAGTATTTT.

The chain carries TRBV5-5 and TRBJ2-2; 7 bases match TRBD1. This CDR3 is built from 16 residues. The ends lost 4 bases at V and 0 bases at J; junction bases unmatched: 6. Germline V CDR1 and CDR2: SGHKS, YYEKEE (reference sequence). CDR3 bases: TGTGCCAGCAGCCTGACAGGGTTAGCGAACACCGGGGAGCTGTTTTTT. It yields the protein CASSLTGLANTGELFF.

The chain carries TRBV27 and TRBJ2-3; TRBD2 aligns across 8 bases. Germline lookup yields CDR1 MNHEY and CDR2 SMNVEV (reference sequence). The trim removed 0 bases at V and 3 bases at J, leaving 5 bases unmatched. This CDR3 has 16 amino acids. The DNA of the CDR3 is TGTGCCAGCAGTTTATCCCCGGGACTAGTAACAGATACGCAGTATTTT. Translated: CASSLSPGLVTDTQYF.